This TCR beta chain was captured by sequencing in a study of blood T cell repertoires in COVID-19. Study-level information: The study drew acute and convalescent COVID-19 samples from the United States, Italy and Spain. Sources were T cells, B-cell-depleted T cells, or PBMCs; the material itself was cDNA or gDNA.

In the original processing: Nucleated cell counts were estimated from reference gene primer amplification. Assay: immunoSEQ multiplex PCR; the TCRdb copy retains only in-frame clones and omits some. V, J and clone size are those of that table, while D and trimming were read from the DNA. This table has more than 110,000 clones, 75% to 80% appearing once. V shed 3 bases and J shed 0 bases, with 4 bases lying between them. The CDR3 is 13 amino acids. Germline V lookup: CDR1 SGHAT, CDR2 FQNNGV. Categorization into cohorts depended on clinical history that participants reported. This sequence originates from a woman aged 45-60 years who had recovered from COVID-19. This chain links TRBV11-2 with TRBJ2-3; no clear D gene. The specimen sequenced was PBMCs or T cells enriched from blood (not recorded which). This CDR3 is CASSFRSTDTQYF. The CDR3 DNA is TGTGCCAGCAGCTTTCGGAGCACAGATACGCAGTATTTT.